What follows describes a single TCR beta chain. The entry originates in a study of CD8 T cells in Susac syndrome. This CDR3 has 12 residues. Germline assignment: CDR1 MNHNS and CDR2 SASEGT. The germline V and J ends were trimmed by 8 bases and 0 bases, with 8 bases remaining between them. Random hexamers were used to reverse transcribe the RNA input (0.5 to 1 ug). TCRdb re-called the immunoSEQ multiplex PCR reads through MiXCR, storing one row per CDR3 protein. The table lists hundreds of thousands of distinct CDR3 sequences, around 93% of them singletons. The chain combines TRBV6-1 with TRBJ2-7, with D uncertain. The sequence was collected from a human donor with multiple sclerosis. Sequenced: CD4+ T cells from PBMCs. The CDR3 here is CASGRDSYEQYF. DNA of the CDR3: TGTGCCAGCGGTCGCGACTCCTACGAGCAGTACTTC.